This T cell receptor beta chain was recorded in a study of T-cell memory formation after mild COVID-19. Overall study results and limits: Among CD4+ contracting clones, most were CM and EM, and CD8+ ones EMRA.

Employing constant-segment primers, 5'RACE generated TCR alpha and TCR beta cDNA libraries bearing sample barcodes and UMIs. MiXCR, applied by TCRdb to the 5' RACE reads, yields one record per CDR3 protein. The table includes more than 250,000 distinct CDR3 sequences, roughly 17% detected once. From germline, CDR1 is MDHEN and CDR2 SYDVKM. The CDR3 has 16 amino acids. V lost 5 bases to trimming and J lost 5 bases; unmatched junction nucleotides: 12. This clonotype is medium-sized in the sample. As yet, its antigen is unknown. This sequence joins TRBV28 and TRBJ2-1; 7 positions match TRBD1. The TCR was taken from a man aged 18 to 30 who had mild COVID-19 (a few samples of this study predate the infection). Cell type and time point are not known. The sequenced sample consisted of PBMCs or a T cell subset sorted from them (not recorded which). This CDR3 is CASSPPRDSHNNEQFF. The CDR3 DNA follows: TGTGCCAGCAGTCCGCCTCGGGACAGCCACAACAATGAGCAGTTCTTC.